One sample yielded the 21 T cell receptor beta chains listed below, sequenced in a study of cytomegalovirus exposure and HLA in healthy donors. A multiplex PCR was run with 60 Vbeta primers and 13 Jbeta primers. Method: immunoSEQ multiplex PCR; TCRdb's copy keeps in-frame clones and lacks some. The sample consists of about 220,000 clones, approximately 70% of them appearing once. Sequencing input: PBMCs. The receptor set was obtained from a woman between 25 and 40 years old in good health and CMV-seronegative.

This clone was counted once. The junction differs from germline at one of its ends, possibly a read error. The CDR3 region has the DNA TGTTCCAGCAGCTTCCCAACAGGGGATAAGGGCATGAACACTGAAGCTTTCTTT. Protein: CSSSFPTGDKGMNTEAFF. The chain has TRBV7-9 and TRBJ1-1; 7 nucleotides line up with TRBD1. The CDR3 has 18 residues. In germline, CDR1 is SEHNR, CDR2 FQNEAQ (reference sequence).

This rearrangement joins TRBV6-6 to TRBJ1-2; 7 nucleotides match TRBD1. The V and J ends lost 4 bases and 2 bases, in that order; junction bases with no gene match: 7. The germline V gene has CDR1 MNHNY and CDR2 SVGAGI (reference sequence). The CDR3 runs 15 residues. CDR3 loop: CASSSQGQPNYGYTF. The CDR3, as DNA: TGTGCCAGCAGTTCCCAGGGACAGCCCAACTATGGCTACACCTTC.

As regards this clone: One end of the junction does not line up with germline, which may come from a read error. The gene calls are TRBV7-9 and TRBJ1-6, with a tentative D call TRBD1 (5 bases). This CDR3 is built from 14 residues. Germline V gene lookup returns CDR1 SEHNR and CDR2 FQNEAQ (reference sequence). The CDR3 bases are TGTTCCAGCAGCTGGGGGGGGGAAGGTTCACCCCTCCACTTT. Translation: CSSSWGGEGSPLHF.

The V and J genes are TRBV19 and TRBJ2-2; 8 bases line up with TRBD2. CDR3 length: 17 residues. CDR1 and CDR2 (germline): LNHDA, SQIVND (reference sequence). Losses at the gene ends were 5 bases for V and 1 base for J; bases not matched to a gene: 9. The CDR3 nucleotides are TGTGCCAGTAGTCTCCGGGGGGGGACTGTGAACACCGGGGAGCTGTTTTTT. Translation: CASSLRGGTVNTGELFF. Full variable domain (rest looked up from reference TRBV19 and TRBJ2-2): DGGITQSPKYLFRKEGQNVTLSCEQNLNHDAMYWYRQDPGQGLRLIYYSQIVNDFQKGDIAEGYSVSREKKESFPLTVTSAQKNPTAFYLCASSLRGGTVNTGELFFGEGSRLTVL.

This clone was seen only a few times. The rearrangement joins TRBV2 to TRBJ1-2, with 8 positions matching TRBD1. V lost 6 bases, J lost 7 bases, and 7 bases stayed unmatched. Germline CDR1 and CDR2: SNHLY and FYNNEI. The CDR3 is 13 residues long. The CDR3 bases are TGTGCCAGCAGGCAGGGGGCGAATAGTGGCTACACCTTC. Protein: CASRQGANSGYTF.

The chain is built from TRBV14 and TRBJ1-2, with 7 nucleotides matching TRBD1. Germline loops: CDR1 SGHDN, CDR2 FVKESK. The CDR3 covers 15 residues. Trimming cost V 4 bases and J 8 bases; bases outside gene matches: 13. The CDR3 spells CASSPRQGPATGYTF. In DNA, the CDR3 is TGTGCCAGCAGCCCCCGACAGGGACCTGCTACGGGCTACACCTTC.

Written as DNA, the CDR3 is TGTGCCACCAGCAGAGGGGGGACAGGGCCGAATGAGCAGTTCTTC. Its protein is CATSRGGTGPNEQFF. The chain couples TRBV15 to TRBJ2-1, with 9 bases lining up with TRBD1. V shed 1 base, J shed 7 bases, and the junction held 5 bases outside the gene matches. CDR3 length: 15 amino acids. CDR1 is LNHNV and CDR2 is YYDKDF in the germline V gene (reference sequence).

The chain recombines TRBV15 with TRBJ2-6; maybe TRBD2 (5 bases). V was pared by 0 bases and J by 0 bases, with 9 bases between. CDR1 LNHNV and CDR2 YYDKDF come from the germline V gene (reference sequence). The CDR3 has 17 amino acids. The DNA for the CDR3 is TGTGCCACCAGCAGAGAAAGCGGCGTCTCTGGGGCCAACGTCCTGACTTTC. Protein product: CATSRESGVSGANVLTF.

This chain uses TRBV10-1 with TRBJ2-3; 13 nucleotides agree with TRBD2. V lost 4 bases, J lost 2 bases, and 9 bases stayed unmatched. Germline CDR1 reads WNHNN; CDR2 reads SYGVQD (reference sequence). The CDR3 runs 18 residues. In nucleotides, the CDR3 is TGCGCCAGCAGTGGGACTAGCGGGAGTCCCGACGCCACAGATACGCAGTATTTT. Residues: CASSGTSGSPDATDTQYF.

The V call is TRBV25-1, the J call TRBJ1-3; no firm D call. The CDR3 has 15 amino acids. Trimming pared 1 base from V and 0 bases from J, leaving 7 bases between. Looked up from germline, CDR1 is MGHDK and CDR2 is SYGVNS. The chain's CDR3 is CASSEFFSSGNTIYF. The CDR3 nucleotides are TGTGCCAGCAGTGAATTTTTTAGCTCTGGAAACACCATATATTTT.

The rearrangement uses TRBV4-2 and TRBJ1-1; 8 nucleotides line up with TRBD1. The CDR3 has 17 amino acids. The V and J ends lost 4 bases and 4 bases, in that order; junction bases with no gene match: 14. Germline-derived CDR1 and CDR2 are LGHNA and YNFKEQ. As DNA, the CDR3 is TGTGCCAGCAGCCGGGAACGGGTTGAACAGGGGGGCACTGAAGCTTTCTTT. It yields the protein CASSRERVEQGGTEAFF.

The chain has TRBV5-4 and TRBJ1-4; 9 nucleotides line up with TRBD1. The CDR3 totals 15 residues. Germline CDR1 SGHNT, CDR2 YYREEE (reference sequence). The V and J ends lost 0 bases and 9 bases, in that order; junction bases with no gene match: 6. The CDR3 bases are TGTGCCAGCAGCTTGGCCGGGACAGGGAGACAAAAACTGTTTTTT. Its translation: CASSLAGTGRQKLFF.

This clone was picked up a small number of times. The CDR3 loop is CASSFPYSYNEQFF. As DNA, the CDR3 is TGTGCCAGCAGCTTCCCGTACTCGTACAATGAGCAGTTCTTC. The rearrangement joins TRBV7-2 to TRBJ2-1; D uncertain. The CDR3 contains 14 residues. The V end lost 3 bases, the J end lost 4 bases, and 10 bases lay between the germline ends. Germline CDR1 SGHTA, CDR2 FQGNSA.

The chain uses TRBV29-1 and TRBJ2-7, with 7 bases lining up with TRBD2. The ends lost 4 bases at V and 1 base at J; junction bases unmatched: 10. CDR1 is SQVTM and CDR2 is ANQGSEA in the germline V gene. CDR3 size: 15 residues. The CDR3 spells CSVGGLAEVSYEQYF. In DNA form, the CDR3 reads TGCAGCGTTGGGGGCCTAGCGGAGGTTTCCTACGAGCAGTACTTC.

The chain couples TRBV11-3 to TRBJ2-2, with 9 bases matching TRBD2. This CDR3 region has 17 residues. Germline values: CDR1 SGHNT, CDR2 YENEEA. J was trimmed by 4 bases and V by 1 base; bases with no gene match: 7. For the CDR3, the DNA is TGTGCCAGCAGCTTAGCTCGCGCGGGGGGGGTCACCGGGGAGCTGTTTTTT. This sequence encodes CASSLARAGGVTGELFF.

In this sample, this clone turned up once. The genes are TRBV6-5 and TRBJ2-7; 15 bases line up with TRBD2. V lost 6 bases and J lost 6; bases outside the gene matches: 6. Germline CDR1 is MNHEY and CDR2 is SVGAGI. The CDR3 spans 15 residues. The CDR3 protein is CASSPTGLAGGEQYF. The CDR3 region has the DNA TGTGCCAGCAGCCCGACGGGACTAGCGGGAGGCGAGCAGTACTTC.

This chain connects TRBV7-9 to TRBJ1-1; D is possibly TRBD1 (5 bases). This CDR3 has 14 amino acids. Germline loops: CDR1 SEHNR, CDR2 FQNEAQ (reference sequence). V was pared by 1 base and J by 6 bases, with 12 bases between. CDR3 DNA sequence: TGTGCCAGCAGCTTAGGGGACTCGGTGCCTGAAGCTTTCTTT. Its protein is CASSLGDSVPEAFF.

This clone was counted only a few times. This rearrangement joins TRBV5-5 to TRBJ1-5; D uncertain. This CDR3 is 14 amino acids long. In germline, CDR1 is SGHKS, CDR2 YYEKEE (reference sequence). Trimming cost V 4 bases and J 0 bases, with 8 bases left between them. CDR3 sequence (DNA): TGTGCCAGCAGCCGAGGTGATAGCAATCAGCCCCAGCATTTT. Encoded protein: CASSRGDSNQPQHF.

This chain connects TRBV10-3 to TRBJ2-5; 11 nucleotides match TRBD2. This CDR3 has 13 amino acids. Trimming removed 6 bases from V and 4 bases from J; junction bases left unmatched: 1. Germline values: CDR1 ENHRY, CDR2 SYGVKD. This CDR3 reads CAIRGLAVETQYF. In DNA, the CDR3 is TGTGCCATCAGGGGACTAGCGGTAGAGACCCAGTACTTC.

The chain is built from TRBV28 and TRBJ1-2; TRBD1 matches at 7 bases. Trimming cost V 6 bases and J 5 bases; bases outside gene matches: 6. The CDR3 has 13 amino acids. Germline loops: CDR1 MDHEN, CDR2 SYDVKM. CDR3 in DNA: TGTGCCAGCAGGAACAGGGGAGTTTATGGCTACACCTTC. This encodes CASRNRGVYGYTF.

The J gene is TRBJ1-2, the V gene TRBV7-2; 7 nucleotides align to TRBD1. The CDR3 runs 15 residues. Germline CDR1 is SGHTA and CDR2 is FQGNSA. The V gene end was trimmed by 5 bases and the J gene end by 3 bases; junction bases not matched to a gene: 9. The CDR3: CASSLNRGGDYGYTF. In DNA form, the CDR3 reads TGTGCCAGCAGCCTAAACAGGGGTGGGGACTATGGCTACACCTTC.